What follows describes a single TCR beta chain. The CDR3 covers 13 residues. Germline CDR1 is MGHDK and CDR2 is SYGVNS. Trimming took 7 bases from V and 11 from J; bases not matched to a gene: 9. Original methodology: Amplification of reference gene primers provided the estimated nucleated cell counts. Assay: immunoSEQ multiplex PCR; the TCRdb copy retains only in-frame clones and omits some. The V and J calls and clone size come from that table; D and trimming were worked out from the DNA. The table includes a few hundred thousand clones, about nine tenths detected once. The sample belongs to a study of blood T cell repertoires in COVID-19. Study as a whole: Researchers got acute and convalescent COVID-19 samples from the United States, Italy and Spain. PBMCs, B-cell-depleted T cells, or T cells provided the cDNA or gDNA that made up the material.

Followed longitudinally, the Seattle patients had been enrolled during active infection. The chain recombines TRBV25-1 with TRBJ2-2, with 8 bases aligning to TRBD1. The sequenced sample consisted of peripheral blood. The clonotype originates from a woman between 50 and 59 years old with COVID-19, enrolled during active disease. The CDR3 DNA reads TGTGCCAGCAAGACTTCGGGACAGGAAGAGCTGTTTTTT. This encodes CASKTSGQEELFF.